The 21 T cell receptor beta chains in this list originate from one sample, sequenced in a study of vaccination effects on CD4 cells after COVID-19. No antigen has been identified for these receptors. The protocol was immunoSEQ multiplex PCR, while the TCRdb copy is restricted to in-frame clones and leaves out a portion. In the table there are more than 11,000 clones, 76% of which are singletons. Antigen-specific CD4+ T cells were expanded with viral peptide pools in the ViraFEST assay before sequencing. After more than 8 days in culture, the CD4+ T cells were isolated. The sequencing used CD4+ T cells from PBMCs cultured with HCoV-229E spike peptides, collected before COVID-19 vaccination. Receptor source: a human donor who received a COVID-19 vaccine.

The sample holds one count of this clone. The V call is TRBV3-1 (or the pseudogene TRBV3-2), the J call TRBJ1-1; tentative D call: TRBD1 (6 bases). The CDR3 is made up of 11 amino acids. In germline, CDR1 is LGHDT, CDR2 YNNKEL (reference sequence). The V and J ends lost 8 bases and 4 bases respectively, with 8 bases between them. In DNA, the CDR3 is TGTGCCAGCCAAGGGGGCACTGAAGCTTTCTTT. It translates to CASQGGTEAFF.

The chain links TRBV24-1 to TRBJ2-5, with D perhaps TRBD1 or TRBD2 (7 bases each). This CDR3 has 13 amino acids. Trimming removed 6 bases from V and 3 bases from J, with 10 bases in between. CDR1 is KGHDR, CDR2 SFDVKD, per germline. The CDR3, as DNA: TGTGCCACCAGTCAGGGGGGGAAAGAGACCCAGTACTTC. Translating gives CATSQGGKETQYF.

This rearrangement joins TRBV7-9 to TRBJ1-2; 7 bases align to TRBD1. Trimming cost V 5 bases and J 8 bases; bases outside gene matches: 17. The V gene's germline CDR1 is SEHNR and CDR2 FQNEAQ (reference sequence). This CDR3 is 16 amino acids long. The CDR3 region is CASSPSTGQGDEGYTF. The CDR3, as DNA: TGTGCCAGCAGCCCCTCGACAGGGCAGGGCGATGAGGGCTACACCTTC.

The J gene is TRBJ1-2, the V gene TRBV28; TRBD1 matches at 8 bases. Per the germline V gene, CDR1 is MDHEN and CDR2 is SYDVKM. The CDR3 is 13 amino acids. The V gene end was trimmed by 5 bases and the J gene end by 7 bases; junction bases not matched to a gene: 6. CDR3 sequence (DNA): TGTGCCAGCAGTCCGCAGGGGGCAGGTGGCTACACCTTC. Protein product: CASSPQGAGGYTF.

This chain links TRBV5-4 with TRBJ2-3, with a possible D match to TRBD1 (6 bases). Germline V gives CDR1 SGHNT, CDR2 YYREEE (reference sequence). CDR3 size: 15 residues. The V end lost 4 bases, the J end lost 2 bases, and 14 bases lay between the germline ends. The CDR3 protein is CASSAGQPNTDTQYF. The CDR3 region has the DNA TGTGCCAGCAGCGCCGGACAGCCTAACACAGATACGCAGTATTTT.

The rearrangement links TRBV28 to TRBJ2-7; 9 bases map to TRBD1. The V and J ends lost 2 bases and 2 bases, in that order; junction bases with no gene match: 4. CDR1 and CDR2 from the germline V gene are MDHEN and SYDVKM. The length of the CDR3 is 15 residues. CDR3 protein: CASSLEGTGTYEQYF. The DNA for the CDR3 is TGTGCCAGCAGTTTAGAGGGGACAGGGACCTACGAGCAGTACTTC.

The V call is TRBV27, the J call TRBJ2-2; D is ambiguous. V was cut by 4 bases and J by 6 bases, with 15 bases left in between. The CDR3 runs to 15 residues. The germline V gene has CDR1 MNHEY and CDR2 SMNVEV (reference sequence). DNA of the CDR3: TGTGCCAGCAGTTCCCAAAAAATAGCCCCCGGGGAGCTGTTTTTT. The encoded protein is CASSSQKIAPGELFF.

Written as DNA, the CDR3 is TGTGCCACCAGTGGGGGGGGTAACGGGGCTGAAGCTTTCTTT. It yields the protein CATSGGGNGAEAFF. The chain carries TRBV24-1 and TRBJ1-1, with a tentative D call TRBD1 (5 bases). In germline, CDR1 is KGHDR, CDR2 SFDVKD. The CDR3 is 14 residues long. The V end was cut by 5 bases, the J end by 6 bases, with 15 bases between.

The CDR3: CAWSVLGVGFSPLHF. The CDR3 DNA follows: TGTGCCTGGAGTGTACTTGGGGTGGGGTTTTCACCCCTCCACTTT. This chain connects TRBV30 to TRBJ1-6; D ambiguous. Germline V gene sequence: CDR1 GTSNPN, CDR2 SVGIG (reference sequence). This CDR3 spans 15 amino acids. Trimming cost V 0 bases and J 9 bases, with 15 bases left between them.

The gene calls are TRBV7-9 and TRBJ1-1; TRBD1 might be the D (5 bases). This CDR3 contains 12 residues. The germline gives CDR1 SEHNR, CDR2 FQNEAQ (reference sequence). V shed 5 bases and J shed 9 bases, with 13 bases lying between them. CDR3 nucleotides: TGTGCCAGCAGCCGGGACGAGGGAAAAGCTTTCTTT. Its translation is CASSRDEGKAFF.

The chain is built from TRBV19 and TRBJ1-3, with D perhaps matching TRBD1 (5 bases). This CDR3 region has 14 residues. Deletions cut 3 bases from V and 4 bases from J, with 10 bases between. CDR1 and CDR2 from the germline V gene are LNHDA and SQIVND (reference sequence). This CDR3 reads CASSIAAGGNTIYF. The CDR3 bases are TGTGCCAGTAGTATCGCGGCAGGGGGAAACACCATATATTTT.

As concerns this clone: Compared with germline, one end of the junction differs, possibly owing to a read error. The chain uses TRBV7-7 and TRBJ2-5; D unclear. CDR3 size: 17 residues. Germline loops: CDR1 SSHAT, CDR2 FNYEAQ (reference sequence). The CDR3 sequence is CASSLGRVIRPQETQYF. The CDR3 nucleotides are TGTGCTAGCAGCTTAGGAAGGGTGATCCGGCCCCAAGAGACCCAGTACTTC. Looking up the rest from reference TRBV7-7 and TRBJ2-5 gives the full variable domain: GAGVSQSPRYKVTKRGQDVTLRCDPISSHATLYWYQQALGQGPEFLTYFNYEAQPDKSGLPSDRFSAERPEGSISTLTIQRTEQRDSAMYRCASSLGRVIRPQETQYFGPGTRLLVL.

The genes are TRBV15 and TRBJ2-3; TRBD2 agrees at 11 bases. CDR3 length equals 15 residues. The germline V gene has CDR1 LNHNV and CDR2 YYDKDF (reference sequence). The trim removed 3 bases at V and 3 bases at J, leaving 2 bases unmatched. The CDR3 sequence is CATSRRLAGTDTQYF. The CDR3 DNA follows: TGTGCCACCAGCAGGAGACTAGCGGGGACAGATACGCAGTATTTT.

J is TRBJ2-1 and V is TRBV19, with 8 bases that match TRBD2. Losses at the gene ends were 3 bases for V and 7 bases for J; bases not matched to a gene: 11. Looked up from germline, CDR1 is LNHDA and CDR2 is SQIVND (reference sequence). The CDR3 extends over 16 amino acids. The CDR3 sequence: CASSISGGRFANEQFF. As DNA, the CDR3 is TGTGCCAGTAGTATCTCGGGCGGGAGGTTTGCTAATGAGCAGTTCTTC.

V gene TRBV5-4 combines with J gene TRBJ2-5; TRBD1 matches 8 bases. Germline V CDR1 and CDR2: SGHNT, YYREEE (reference sequence). The CDR3 spans 15 residues. Trimming took 4 bases from V and 2 from J; bases not matched to a gene: 7. The CDR3 here is CASSPGRTGQETQYF. CDR3 DNA sequence: TGTGCCAGCAGCCCCGGTAGGACAGGGCAAGAGACCCAGTACTTC.

This clone is a singleton in its sample. V gene TRBV3-1 (or the pseudogene TRBV3-2) combines with J gene TRBJ2-1; 9 nucleotides agree with TRBD2. Germline lookup yields CDR1 LGHDT and CDR2 YNNKEL (reference sequence). The ends lost 0 bases at V and 8 bases at J; junction bases unmatched: 8. The CDR3 covers 16 residues. The CDR3 DNA follows: TGTGCCAGCAGCCAAGATACGGCAGCGGGGGGTCATGAGCAGTTCTTC. Protein: CASSQDTAAGGHEQFF.

V is TRBV7-9 and J is TRBJ1-3, with no clear D. Per the germline V gene, CDR1 is SEHNR and CDR2 is FQNEAQ (reference sequence). The CDR3 is made up of 14 amino acids. The V end was cut by 7 bases, the J end by 6 bases, with 16 bases between. CDR3 nucleotide sequence: TGTGCCAGCATCGACTCAGGTTCAGAAAACACCATATATTTT. As protein: CASIDSGSENTIYF. The full variable domain, in which reference TRBV7-9 and TRBJ1-3 provide the parts outside the CDR3, is DTGVSQNPRHKITKRGQNVTFRCDPISEHNRLYWYRQTLGQGPEFLTYFQNEAQLEKSRLLSDRFSAERPKGSFSTLEIQRTEQGDSAMYLCASIDSGSENTIYFGEGSWLTVV.

This chain joins TRBV19 and TRBJ2-5, with 11 bases that match TRBD2. Germline trimming cut 3 bases from V and 2 bases from J; bases unmatched to any gene: 8. The CDR3 sequence is 17 residues long. Germline assignment: CDR1 LNHDA and CDR2 SQIVND (reference sequence). CDR3 nucleotide sequence: TGTGCCAGTAGTATGGGGAGACTAGCGGGGTATCAAGAGACCCAGTACTTC. It yields the protein CASSMGRLAGYQETQYF.

This clone was seen a single time. The chain joins TRBV7-2 to TRBJ2-7; 8 bases are shared with TRBD1. J lost 2 bases, V lost 6 bases, and 6 bases had no gene match. The CDR3 is made up of 14 amino acids. Germline V gene data show CDR1 as SGHTA and CDR2 as FQGNSA. The CDR3 nucleotides read TGTGCCAGCAGACCCGGGACAGGCACCTACGAGCAGTACTTC. Translation gives CASRPGTGTYEQYF.

V and J are TRBV6-5 and TRBJ2-7; TRBD1 might be the D (6 bases). The CDR3 totals 13 residues. V lost 6 bases, J lost 3 bases, and 12 bases lay in between. Germline CDR1 reads MNHEY; CDR2 reads SVGAGI. The CDR3 region is CASRKDSFYEQYF. CDR3 bases: TGTGCCAGCAGGAAGGACAGTTTCTACGAGCAGTACTTC.

The CDR3 spells CASSPLAVLDTQYF. The CDR3, as DNA: TGTGCCAGCAGCCCTCTAGCGGTCCTAGATACGCAGTATTTT. J is TRBJ2-3 and V is TRBV7-9; 7 bases match TRBD2. V shed 5 bases, J shed 5 bases, and the junction held 7 bases outside the gene matches. CDR1 and CDR2 from the germline V gene are SEHNR and FQNEAQ (reference sequence). The CDR3 runs to 14 residues.